The clone carrying this T cell receptor (beta chain) was detected a few times. Since it is a stray read in a library aimed at alpha chains, this beta chain has a size that is not meaningful. This CDR3 contains 14 residues. Trimming took off 4 bases at V and 5 bases at J, with 16 bases between the two ends. Germline V gene lookup returns CDR1 SGDLS and CDR2 YYNGEE. The sample originates from a study of spatial heterogeneity in lung cancer. From the 5' RACE reads, TCRdb called clonotypes with MiXCR, one entry per CDR3 protein. This sample has a few thousand distinct CDR3 sequences, with less than 10% found just once. As for time point: sample taken at primary tumor resection. The input material, whole RNA from tumor, nontumor lung or frozen PBMC, was sequenced unsorted. Samples were obtained from around 72 donors, all untreated early-stage non-small cell lung cancer patients.

This clonotype originated in a male donor with early-stage non-small cell lung cancer. The starting material was normal lung tissue next to the tumor, obtained at surgery. The chain joins TRBV9 to TRBJ2-7, with D tentatively TRBD2 (6 bases). The CDR3: CASSSHAGSDEQYF. In DNA, the CDR3 is TGTGCCAGCAGCTCCCACGCGGGAAGTGACGAGCAGTACTTC.